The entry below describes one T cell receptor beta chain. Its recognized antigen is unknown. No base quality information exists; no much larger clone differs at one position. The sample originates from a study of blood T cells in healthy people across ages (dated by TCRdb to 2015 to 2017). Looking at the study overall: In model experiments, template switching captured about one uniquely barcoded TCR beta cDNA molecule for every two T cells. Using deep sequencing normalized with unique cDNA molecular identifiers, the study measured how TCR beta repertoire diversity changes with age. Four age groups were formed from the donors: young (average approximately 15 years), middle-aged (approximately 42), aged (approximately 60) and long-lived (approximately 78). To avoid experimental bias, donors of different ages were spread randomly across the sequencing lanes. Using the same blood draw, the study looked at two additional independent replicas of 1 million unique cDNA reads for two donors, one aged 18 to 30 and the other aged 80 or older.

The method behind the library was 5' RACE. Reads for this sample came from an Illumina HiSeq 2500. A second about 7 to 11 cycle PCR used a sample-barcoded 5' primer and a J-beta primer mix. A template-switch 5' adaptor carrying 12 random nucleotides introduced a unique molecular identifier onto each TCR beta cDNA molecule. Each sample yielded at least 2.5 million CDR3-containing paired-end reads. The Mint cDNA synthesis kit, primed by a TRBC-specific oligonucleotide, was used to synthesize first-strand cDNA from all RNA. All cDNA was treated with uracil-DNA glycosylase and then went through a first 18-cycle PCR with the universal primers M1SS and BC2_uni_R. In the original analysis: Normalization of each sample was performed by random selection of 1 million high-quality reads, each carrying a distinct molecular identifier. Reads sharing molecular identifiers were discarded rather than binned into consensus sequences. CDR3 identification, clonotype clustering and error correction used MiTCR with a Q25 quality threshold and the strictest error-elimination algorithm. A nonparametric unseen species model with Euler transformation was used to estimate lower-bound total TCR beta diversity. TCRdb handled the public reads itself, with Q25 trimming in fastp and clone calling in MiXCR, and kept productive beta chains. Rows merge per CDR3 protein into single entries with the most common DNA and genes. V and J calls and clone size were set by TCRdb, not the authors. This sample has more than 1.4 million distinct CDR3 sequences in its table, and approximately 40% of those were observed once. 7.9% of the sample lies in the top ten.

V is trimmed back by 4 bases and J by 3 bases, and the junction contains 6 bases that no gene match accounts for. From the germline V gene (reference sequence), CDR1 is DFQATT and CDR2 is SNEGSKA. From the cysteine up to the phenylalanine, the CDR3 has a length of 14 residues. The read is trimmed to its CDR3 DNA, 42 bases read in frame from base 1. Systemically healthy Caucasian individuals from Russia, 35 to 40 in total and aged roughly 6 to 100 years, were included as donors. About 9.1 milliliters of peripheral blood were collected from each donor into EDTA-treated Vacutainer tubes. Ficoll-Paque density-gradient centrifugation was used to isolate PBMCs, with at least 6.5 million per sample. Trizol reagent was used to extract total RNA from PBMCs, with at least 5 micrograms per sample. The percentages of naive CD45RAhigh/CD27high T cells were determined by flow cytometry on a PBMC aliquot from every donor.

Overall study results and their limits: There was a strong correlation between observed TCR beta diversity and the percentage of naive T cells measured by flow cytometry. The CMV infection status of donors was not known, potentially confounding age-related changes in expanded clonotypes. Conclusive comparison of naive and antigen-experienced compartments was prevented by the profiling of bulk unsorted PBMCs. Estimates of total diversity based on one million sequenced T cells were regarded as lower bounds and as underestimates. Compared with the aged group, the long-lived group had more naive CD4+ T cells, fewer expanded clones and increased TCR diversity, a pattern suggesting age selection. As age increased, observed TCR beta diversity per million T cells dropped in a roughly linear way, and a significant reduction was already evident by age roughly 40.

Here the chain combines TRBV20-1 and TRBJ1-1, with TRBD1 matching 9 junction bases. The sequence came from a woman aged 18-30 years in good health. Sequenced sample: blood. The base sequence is TGCAGTGCTAACAGGGGGCATGGTTACACTGAAGCTTTCTTT. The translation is CSANRGHGYTEAFF.